The rows below give T cell receptor beta chains drawn from one sample of a study of cytomegalovirus exposure and HLA in healthy donors. Some clones are missing from TCRdb's copy, which holds only in-frame ones; the method was immunoSEQ multiplex PCR. The sample holds about 200,000 clones, 60% to 80% seen once. Sequences were obtained from PBMCs. The receptors derive from a male donor in good health and CMV-seronegative. Both conserved end residues are part of each CDR3. D genes are given only for firm matches. Expanded clones are given a class, and other clones once, few, many or no size at all.

D: .
size: .
V: TRBV29-1
J: TRBJ1-1
CDR3: CSEGQMNTEAFF
DNA: TGCAGCGAAGGACAGATGAACACTGAAGCTTTCTTT

D: .
size: .
V: TRBV10-2
J: TRBJ1-2
CDR3: CASSQGDGYTF
DNA: TGCGCCAGCAGTCAAGGAGATGGCTACACCTTC

D: TRBD1
size: .
V: TRBV19
J: TRBJ1-1
CDR3: CASSIDRGTEAFF
DNA: TGTGCCAGTAGTATCGACAGGGGAACTGAAGCTTTCTTT

D: TRBD2
size: .
V: TRBV19
J: TRBJ2-1
CDR3: CASSSDDRGTSGSEQFF
DNA: TGTGCCAGTAGTTCAGACGACAGGGGGACTAGCGGGAGTGAGCAGTTCTTC

D: TRBD2
size: .
V: TRBV9
J: TRBJ2-1
CDR3: CASSWTSGVYNEQFF
DNA: TGTGCCAGCAGCTGGACTAGCGGGGTGTACAATGAGCAGTTCTTC

D: TRBD1
size: .
V: TRBV6-6
J: TRBJ1-5
CDR3: CASSPGTGGSNQPQHF
DNA: TGTGCCAGCAGCCCTGGGACAGGGGGGAGCAATCAGCCCCAGCATTTT

D: .
size: .
V: TRBV29-1
J: TRBJ2-7
CDR3: CSVVPYEQYF
DNA: TGCAGCGTTGTCCCTTACGAGCAGTACTTC

D: .
size: .
V: TRBV21-1
J: TRBJ2-3
CDR3: CASSNPGQGSTDTQYF
DNA: TGTGCCAGCAGCAATCCGGGACAGGGGTCGACGGATACGCAGTATTTT

D: .
size: .
V: TRBV7-2
J: TRBJ2-7
CDR3: CASSSQGLLGEQYF
DNA: TGTGCCAGCAGCTCACAGGGTCTTCTCGGTGAGCAGTACTTC

D: .
size: .
V: TRBV15
J: TRBJ1-5
CDR3: CAISRGGNQPQHF
DNA: TGTGCCATATCCAGGGGAGGCAATCAGCCCCAGCATTTT

D: TRBD1
size: few
V: TRBV4-1
J: TRBJ1-1
CDR3: CASSQDRGPLGNTEAFF
DNA: TGCGCCAGCAGCCAAGACAGGGGGCCTCTGGGGAACACTGAAGCTTTCTTT

D: .
size: few
V: TRBV18
J: TRBJ2-1
CDR3: CASSPPTERNEQFF
DNA: TGTGCCAGCTCACCACCGACAGAGAGGAATGAGCAGTTCTTC

D: .
size: once
V: TRBV18
J: TRBJ2-5
CDR3: CASSLDSWETQYF
DNA: TGTGCCAGCTCCCTAGACAGCTGGGAGACCCAGTACTTC

D: .
size: .
V: TRBV6-1
J: TRBJ2-5
CDR3: CASSPLGGRETQYF
DNA: TGTGCCAGCAGCCCGTTGGGGGGACGGGAGACCCAGTACTTC

D: .
size: .
V: TRBV19
J: TRBJ1-1
CDR3: CASSGGGNTEAFF
DNA: TGTGCCAGTAGTGGGGGGGGGAACACTGAAGCTTTCTTT

D: TRBD1
size: .
V: TRBV7-8
J: TRBJ2-7
CDR3: CASSLAGQAYEQYF
DNA: TGTGCCAGCAGCTTAGCGGGACAGGCTTACGAGCAGTACTTC

D: TRBD1
size: few
V: TRBV7-3
J: TRBJ1-1
CDR3: CASSPGGQNTEAFF
DNA: TGTGCCAGCAGCCCAGGGGGCCAGAACACTGAAGCTTTCTTT

D: TRBD1
size: few
V: TRBV5-5
J: TRBJ2-2
CDR3: CASSFLLGQGYNGELFF
DNA: TGTGCCAGCAGCTTCCTTTTGGGACAGGGCTATAACGGGGAGCTGTTTTTT

D: .
size: .
V: TRBV5-4
J: TRBJ2-7
CDR3: CASSLGLERREQYF
DNA: TGTGCCAGCAGCTTGGGACTAGAGAGGCGCGAGCAGTACTTC

D: TRBD1
size: few
V: TRBV7-8
J: TRBJ2-2
CDR3: CASSLGQAGGELFF
DNA: TGTGCCAGCAGCTTGGGACAGGCGGGCGGGGAGCTGTTTTTT

D: .
size: .
V: TRBV7-2
J: TRBJ2-3
CDR3: CASSRQSDTQYF
DNA: TGTGCCAGCAGCCGACAGTCAGATACGCAGTATTTT

D: .
size: .
V: TRBV7-2
J: TRBJ2-3
CDR3: CASSARRARGKALTDTQYF
DNA: TGTGCCAGCAGCGCCCGACGGGCTAGGGGAAAGGCCCTTACAGATACGCAGTATTTT

D: .
size: .
V: TRBV2
J: TRBJ2-1
CDR3: CASRESYNEQFF
DNA: TGTGCCAGCAGAGAGTCCTACAATGAGCAGTTCTTC

D: .
size: few
V: TRBV6-6
J: TRBJ2-3
CDR3: CASSPGGTDTQYF
DNA: TGTGCCAGCAGCCCCGGGGGCACAGATACGCAGTATTTT

D: .
size: few
V: TRBV6-6
J: TRBJ2-7
CDR3: CASRTGLSPHEQYF
DNA: TGTGCCAGCAGAACAGGGCTAAGTCCACACGAGCAGTACTTC

D: TRBD1
size: .
V: TRBV5-4
J: TRBJ1-2
CDR3: CASRYGQGAPYGYTF
DNA: TGTGCCAGCAGGTACGGACAGGGGGCGCCCTATGGCTACACCTTC

D: TRBD2
size: .
V: TRBV2
J: TRBJ2-1
CDR3: CASSRLAGGPGNEQFF
DNA: TGTGCCAGCAGTAGACTAGCGGGAGGGCCTGGAAATGAGCAGTTCTTC

D: .
size: once
V: TRBV18
J: TRBJ2-3
CDR3: CASSSTDTQYF
DNA: TGTGCCAGCTCATCTACAGATACGCAGTATTTT

D: .
size: .
V: TRBV10-3
J: TRBJ2-7
CDR3: CAISESETEAYEQYF
DNA: TGTGCCATCAGTGAGTCCGAGACAGAGGCCTACGAGCAGTACTTC

D: .
size: .
V: TRBV28
J: TRBJ2-7
CDR3: CATASGRDEQYF
DNA: TGTGCCACCGCGAGCGGGCGAGACGAGCAGTACTTC

D: TRBD2
size: .
V: TRBV27
J: TRBJ2-7
CDR3: CASTAGSGSVSYEQYF
DNA: TGTGCCAGCACCGCGGGTAGCGGGAGCGTCTCCTACGAGCAGTACTTC

D: TRBD1
size: .
V: TRBV18
J: TRBJ2-1
CDR3: CASSPPGTGYNEQFF
DNA: TGTGCCAGCTCACCACCCGGGACAGGGTATAATGAGCAGTTCTTC

D: .
size: few
V: TRBV14
J: TRBJ2-3
CDR3: CASSQDLIDTQYF
DNA: TGTGCCAGCAGCCAAGATTTAATTGATACGCAGTATTTT

D: .
size: .
V: TRBV6-1
J: TRBJ2-3
CDR3: CASSEVAGDTQYF
DNA: TGTGCCAGCAGTGAAGTGGCGGGAGATACGCAGTATTTT

D: TRBD1
size: .
V: TRBV15
J: TRBJ2-7
CDR3: CATSRPGGGYEQYF
DNA: TGTGCCACCAGCAGACCAGGGGGCGGATACGAGCAGTACTTC

D: .
size: few
V: TRBV20-1
J: TRBJ2-2
CDR3: CSAGRFGELFF
DNA: TGCAGTGCTGGCAGATTCGGGGAGCTGTTTTTT

D: TRBD1
size: .
V: TRBV2
J: TRBJ1-1
CDR3: CANRQGARFNTEAFF
DNA: TGTGCCAACAGACAGGGGGCGCGTTTCAACACTGAAGCTTTCTTT

D: TRBD1
size: .
V: TRBV6-6
J: TRBJ1-5
CDR3: CASSYQGESQPQHF
DNA: TGTGCCAGCAGTTATCAGGGGGAGAGTCAGCCCCAGCATTTT